One sample yielded the 24 T cell receptor beta chains listed below, sequenced in a study of T cells after posttransplantation cyclophosphamide. The assay was immunoSEQ multiplex PCR, and TCRdb's table has in-frame clones only and misses some. The sample lists roughly 8,600 clones, 90% seen once, with roughly 1.2% in the top ten. A marrow graft followed busulfan-fludarabine conditioning, with cyclophosphamide on days +3 and +4. The specimen was CD4+ T cells sorted from blood, collected approximately 45 months after allogeneic stem cell transplant with posttransplant cyclophosphamide. The receptors here all came from a female patient in her fifties or sixties who received an allogeneic stem cell transplant from a related donor, was CMV-positive, and had no GVHD. Some T cells may be the graft donor's.

The rearrangement links TRBV10-3 to TRBJ2-7, with 7 bases fitting TRBD2. V was clipped by 3 bases and J by 7 bases; unmatched bases: 9. The CDR3 is 14 residues long. The germline V gene encodes CDR1 ENHRY and CDR2 SYGVKD. CDR3 amino acids: CAISDRAGVGEQYF. In DNA form, the CDR3 reads TGTGCCATCAGTGATCGGGCGGGAGTAGGGGAGCAGTACTTC.

Comment on this clone: A read error may produce the germline difference seen at one junction end. Other DNA variants within this sample encode the same CDR3. V usage is TRBV11-2 and J usage is TRBJ1-2; 8 nucleotides agree with TRBD1. The CDR3 is 15 residues long. CDR1 and CDR2 (germline): SGHAT, FQNNGV. This CDR3 reads CASSLGRTGSLGYTF. In DNA, the CDR3 is TGCGCCAGCAGCTTGGGAAGGACAGGGTCCCTTGGCTACACCTTC. Full variable domain (remainder filled in from reference TRBV11-2 and TRBJ1-2): EAGVAQSPRYKIIEKRQSVAFWCNPISGHATLYWYQQILGQGPKLLIQFQNNGVVDDSQLPKDRFSAERLKGVDSTLKIQPAKLEDSAVYLCASSLGRTGSLGYTFGSGTRLTVV.

The chain has TRBV4-3 and TRBJ1-3; tentatively, D is TRBD1 (5 bases). From germline, CDR1 is LGHNA and CDR2 YSLEER. The germline V and J ends were trimmed by 2 bases and 0 bases, with 11 bases remaining between them. The CDR3 is made up of 16 amino acids. The CDR3 bases are TGCGCCAGCAGCCAAAGTCAGGGTCGCTCTGGAAACACCATATATTTT. It translates to CASSQSQGRSGNTIYF.

The chain joins TRBV7-2 to TRBJ1-2, with D tentatively TRBD1 (6 bases). The CDR3 sequence is 15 residues long. V lost 2 bases and J 5 bases, leaving 15 bases between the germline ends. Germline CDR1 is SGHTA and CDR2 is FQGNSA. DNA of the CDR3: TGTGCCAGCAGCTTACCAGGGAGGGGGAGGTATGGCTACACCTTC. Translated, it gives CASSLPGRGRYGYTF.

The chain links TRBV13 to TRBJ2-7; no reliable D call. V lost 2 bases and J lost 5, with 4 bases in between. The germline gives CDR1 PRHDT, CDR2 FYEKMQ (reference sequence). The CDR3 has 11 residues. This CDR3 reads CASSLSHEQYF. In nucleotides, the CDR3 is TGTGCCAGCAGCTTATCTCACGAGCAGTACTTC.

CDR3 protein: CASRTVGSYNEQFF. The CDR3 nucleotides are TGTGCCAGCAGAACAGTGGGCTCCTACAATGAGCAGTTCTTC. The chain recombines TRBV28 with TRBJ2-1; D not resolved. The CDR3 is made up of 14 amino acids. Germline V lookup: CDR1 MDHEN, CDR2 SYDVKM. The V end lost 6 bases, the J end lost 0 bases, and 9 bases lay between the germline ends.

This clone was seen only once. The chain links TRBV7-3 to TRBJ2-7, with a possible D match to TRBD1 (5 bases). CDR1 is SGHTA, CDR2 FQGTGA, per germline. The CDR3 covers 13 residues. The V gene lost 3 bases and the J gene lost 3 bases, with 9 bases spanning the gap. The CDR3 protein is CASSFGRGYEQYF. The CDR3 nucleotides are TGTGCCAGCAGCTTCGGTAGGGGCTACGAGCAGTACTTC.

The chain has TRBV30 and TRBJ1-2, with D unclear. The germline CDR1 and CDR2 sequences are GTSNPN and SVGIG (reference sequence). Deletions cut 8 bases from V and 5 bases from J, with 12 bases between. The CDR3 totals 11 residues. CDR3 in amino acids: CATSPGYGYTF. DNA of the CDR3: TGTGCCACGAGCCCGGGGTATGGCTACACCTTC. The variable domain in full, with the rest retrieved from reference TRBV30 and TRBJ1-2, is SQTIHQWPATLVQPVGSPLSLECTVEGTSNPNLYWYRQAAGRGLQLLFYSVGIGQISSEVPQNLSASRPQDRQFILSSKKLLLSDSGFYLCATSPGYGYTFGSGTRLTVV.

V gene TRBV2 combines with J gene TRBJ1-3; D gene ambiguous. Germline assignment: CDR1 SNHLY and CDR2 FYNNEI. With 3 bases removed from V and 4 bases from J, the gap between germline ends came to 16 bases. The CDR3 loop spans 16 amino acids. The CDR3 spells CASSEGGPSAGNTIYF. The CDR3, as DNA: TGTGCCAGCAGTGAGGGAGGTCCATCCGCCGGAAACACCATATATTTT.

The chain uses TRBV6-9 and TRBJ2-3; 11 nucleotides agree with TRBD2. Trimming at V came to 4 bases and at J to 5 bases, leaving 8 bases not matched to a gene. The CDR3 length is 16 residues. CDR1 is MNHGY and CDR2 is SVAAGI in the germline V gene. CDR3 protein: CASSSSLAGAGDTQYF. CDR3 DNA: TGTGCCAGCAGTTCCTCACTAGCGGGAGCTGGAGATACGCAGTATTTT.

V gene TRBV28 combines with J gene TRBJ1-4; the match to TRBD1 covers 7 bases. The CDR3 contains 14 residues. Per the germline V gene, CDR1 is MDHEN and CDR2 is SYDVKM. The V gene end was trimmed by 6 bases and the J gene end by 4 bases; junction bases not matched to a gene: 5. In DNA form, the CDR3 reads TGTGCCAGCAGGGCGACAGGGAATAATGAAAAACTGTTTTTT. Translation: CASRATGNNEKLFF.

The chain couples TRBV20-1 to TRBJ2-7; tentatively, D is TRBD2 (5 bases). Per germline, CDR1 DFQATT and CDR2 SNEGSKA (reference sequence). CDR3 length equals 11 residues. Trimming took 3 bases from V and 5 from J, leaving 8 bases between them. CDR3 protein: CSASPGNEQYF. CDR3 nucleotide sequence: TGCAGTGCTAGTCCGGGGAACGAGCAGTACTTC.

For the CDR3, the DNA is TGTGCCAGCAGCCAAGGTTCAACGAGACTCTCCTACGAGCAGTACTTC. It specifies CASSQGSTRLSYEQYF. The chain employs TRBV4-2 and TRBJ2-7; D is unclear. The CDR3 loop spans 16 amino acids. Germline-derived CDR1 and CDR2 are LGHNA and YNFKEQ. V was clipped by 1 base and J by 0 bases, with 13 bases between them.

V is TRBV6-5 and J is TRBJ2-2; D ambiguous. V was trimmed by 6 bases and J by 7 bases, leaving 12 bases between them. CDR3 length: 13 residues. CDR1 and CDR2 from the germline V gene are MNHEY and SVGAGI. The DNA for the CDR3 is TGTGCCAGCAGCCTTCTAGGAATCGGGGAGCTGTTTTTT. Protein: CASSLLGIGELFF.

The V gene is TRBV4-1, the J gene TRBJ1-4, with a weak D call TRBD1 (5 bases). V lost 0 bases, J lost 11 bases, and 13 bases lay in between. CDR1 is MGHRA and CDR2 is YSYEKL in the germline V gene. This CDR3 has 14 residues. Here the CDR3 reads CASSQEQGAGKLFF. The CDR3 nucleotides read TGCGCCAGCAGCCAAGAGCAGGGTGCGGGGAAACTGTTTTTT.

This chain joins TRBV7-9 and TRBJ2-3; 7 bases agree with TRBD2. The germline V gene encodes CDR1 SEHNR and CDR2 FQNEAQ (reference sequence). This CDR3 has 14 amino acids. V lost 0 bases and J lost 6; bases outside the gene matches: 3. The CDR3 loop is CASSLARLADTQYF. The CDR3 DNA reads TGTGCCAGCAGCTTAGCCCGACTAGCCGATACGCAGTATTTT. The full variable domain, with the rest looked up from reference TRBV7-9 and TRBJ2-3, is DTGVSQNPRHKITKRGQNVTFRCDPISEHNRLYWYRQTLGQGPEFLTYFQNEAQLEKSRLLSDRFSAERPKGSFSTLEIQRTEQGDSAMYLCASSLARLADTQYFGPGTRLTVL.

The V gene is TRBV7-9, the J gene TRBJ2-5; TRBD2 matches at 7 bases. Germline trimming cut 4 bases from V and 4 bases from J; bases unmatched to any gene: 9. The germline V gene encodes CDR1 SEHNR and CDR2 FQNEAQ (reference sequence). This CDR3 spans 15 amino acids. The CDR3 here is CASSSAAGEGETQYF. CDR3 bases: TGTGCCAGCAGCTCCGCGGCGGGGGAGGGAGAGACCCAGTACTTC.

The chain couples TRBV7-2 to TRBJ1-3, with D perhaps matching TRBD1 (5 bases). Germline V gene data show CDR1 as SGHTA and CDR2 as FQGNSA. Trimming stripped 5 bases from V and 7 bases from J, with 21 bases between. The CDR3 runs to 16 residues. The CDR3 DNA is TGTGCCAGCAGCGACGGTCGGGGCAGAGCGGGGAACACCATATATTTT. Amino acids: CASSDGRGRAGNTIYF.

The V gene is TRBV5-6, the J gene TRBJ1-6; D gene unclear. The CDR3 has 14 amino acids. With 0 bases removed from V and 13 bases from J, the gap between germline ends came to 14 bases. Looked up from germline, CDR1 is SGHDT and CDR2 is YYEEEE. CDR3 loop: CASSLDNLDSPLHF. CDR3 nucleotide sequence: TGTGCCAGCAGCTTGGATAATCTGGACTCCCCCCTCCACTTT.

The chain is built from TRBV18 and TRBJ2-7, with 8 nucleotides matching TRBD1. J was trimmed by 6 bases and V by 0 bases; bases with no gene match: 7. Germline loops: CDR1 KGHSH, CDR2 LQKENI. The CDR3 is made up of 15 amino acids. CDR3 region: CASSPPGQAQAEQYF. The CDR3 DNA reads as TGTGCCAGCTCACCACCGGGACAGGCACAGGCCGAGCAGTACTTC.

This clone appeared once. This chain uses TRBV5-5 with TRBJ2-7, with no clear D. Germline V lookup: CDR1 SGHKS, CDR2 YYEKEE (reference sequence). The CDR3 covers 14 residues. The germline V and J ends were trimmed by 2 bases and 3 bases, with 12 bases remaining between them. In nucleotides, the CDR3 is TGTGCCAGCAGCTTAGTGGGCCAGCTCTACGAGCAGTACTTC. Encoded protein: CASSLVGQLYEQYF.

The J gene is TRBJ2-1, the V gene TRBV18, with 9 bases matching TRBD2. Looked up from germline, CDR1 is KGHSH and CDR2 is LQKENI. The CDR3 length is 15 residues. The trim removed 6 bases at V and 4 bases at J, leaving 7 bases unmatched. The CDR3, as DNA: TGTGCCAGCTCGCTTCTAGCGGGACAGTACAATGAGCAGTTCTTC. Protein: CASSLLAGQYNEQFF.

The chain carries TRBV4-3 and TRBJ1-1; the D gene is possibly TRBD1 (5 bases). The germline V gene has CDR1 LGHNA and CDR2 YSLEER. Trimming pared 3 bases from V and 3 bases from J, leaving 23 bases between. The CDR3 is made up of 18 amino acids. The CDR3 DNA reads TGCGCCAGCAGCCATGAAGGGGTATCTCTAGGACACGACACTGAAGCTTTCTTT. Its protein product is CASSHEGVSLGHDTEAFF.

The V and J genes are TRBV5-1 and TRBJ1-2; D is unclear. V shed 1 base and J shed 2 bases, with 15 bases lying between them. Per the germline V gene, CDR1 is SGHRS and CDR2 is YFSETQ. The CDR3 has 16 residues. CDR3 sequence (DNA): TGCGCCAGCAGCTTGAATTGGTTCGGAGCCAACTATGGCTACACCTTC. This encodes CASSLNWFGANYGYTF. Supplemented by reference TRBV5-1 and TRBJ1-2, the full variable domain reads KAGVTQTPRYLIKTRGQQVTLSCSPISGHRSVSWYQQTPGQGLQFLFEYFSETQRNKGNFPGRFSGRQFSNSRSEMNVSTLELGDSALYLCASSLNWFGANYGYTFGSGTRLTVV.